Each of the 29 T cell receptor beta chains below was sequenced from the same sample in a study of Graves' ophthalmopathy and Graves' hyperthyroidism. TCR beta CDR3 amplification used RNA transcripts. Amplification began with first-round RT-PCR using HTBI primers, then second-round multiplex PCR was performed. One entry per CDR3 protein results from TCRdb running MiXCR on the multiplex PCR reads. The sample has tens of thousands of distinct CDR3 sequences; under 65% are singletons. Sequencing was carried out using peripheral blood. All receptors derive from an adult man with Graves' ophthalmopathy.

The rearrangement uses TRBV2 and TRBJ2-7; no clear D gene. Germline CDR1 is SNHLY and CDR2 is FYNNEI. The CDR3 runs to 14 residues. Trimming pared 3 bases from V and 0 bases from J, leaving 9 bases between. CDR3 nucleotides: TGTGCCAGCAGTGATAGGACCCTCTCCTACGAGCAGTACTTC. It yields the protein CASSDRTLSYEQYF. Supplemented by reference TRBV2 and TRBJ2-7, the full variable domain reads EPEVTQTPSHQVTQMGQEVILRCVPISNHLYFYWYRQILGQKVEFLVSFYNNEISEKSEIFDDQFSVERPDGSNFTLKIRSTKLEDSAMYFCASSDRTLSYEQYFGPGTRLTVT.

This clonotype was seen ten or more times. The chain links TRBV6-1 to TRBJ2-1, with TRBD1 matching 10 bases. The CDR3 contains 15 residues. V lost 2 bases, J lost 8 bases, and 6 bases stayed unmatched. Per the germline V gene, CDR1 is MNHNS and CDR2 is SASEGT. CDR3 sequence (DNA): TGTGCCAGCAGTGAACCGGGACAGGGGATTGATGAGCAGTTCTTC. Translation: CASSEPGQGIDEQFF.

The rearrangement uses TRBV11-2 and TRBJ1-6, with a possible D match to TRBD1 (6 bases). CDR3 size: 16 residues. Germline assignment: CDR1 SGHAT and CDR2 FQNNGV. Trimming pared 6 bases from V and 7 bases from J, leaving 19 bases between. In nucleotides, the CDR3 is TGTGCCAGCAGACCCCCGGGTCGGGGGCGGAATTCACCCCTCCACTTT. This translates into CASRPPGRGRNSPLHF.

The sample holds many counts of this clonotype. This chain connects TRBV5-1 to TRBJ2-3; possible D gene TRBD2, 5 bases. Looked up from germline, CDR1 is SGHRS and CDR2 is YFSETQ. The V end lost 4 bases, the J end lost 2 bases, and 11 bases lay between the germline ends. This CDR3 spans 14 amino acids. CDR3 sequence reads: CASSLERITDTQYF. The DNA of the CDR3 is TGCGCCAGCAGCCTAGAGCGGATCACAGATACGCAGTATTTT.

This clonotype was seen repeatedly, ten times or more. This chain joins TRBV20-1 and TRBJ2-7; D is perhaps TRBD2 (5 bases). CDR1 and CDR2 (germline): DFQATT, SNEGSKA (reference sequence). V was trimmed by 3 bases and J by 5 bases, leaving 23 bases between them. The CDR3 is 16 residues long. The CDR3, as DNA: TGCAGTGCTAGTATCTGGGGAGCTGAACCCGGGAACGAGCAGTACTTC. Encoded protein: CSASIWGAEPGNEQYF.

The genes are TRBV24-1 and TRBJ2-2; D not certain. This CDR3 region has 16 residues. V shed 3 bases and J shed 6 bases, with 16 bases lying between them. Germline V gene data show CDR1 as KGHDR and CDR2 as SFDVKD. The CDR3 nucleotides read TGTGCCACCAGTGATCGGGTCGCAGTGAAACCCGGGGAGCTGTTTTTT. Translating it yields CATSDRVAVKPGELFF.

V is TRBV2 and J is TRBJ1-5; 8 nucleotides match TRBD1. Germline CDR1 is SNHLY and CDR2 is FYNNEI. CDR3 length equals 11 residues. V trimming: 6 bases; J trimming: 11 bases; junction bases outside the gene matches: 3. CDR3 region: CASRVQGAQHF. CDR3 DNA sequence: TGTGCCAGCAGGGTACAGGGGGCCCAGCATTTT.

This clonotype was seen ten or more times. CDR3: CASSPPRVAQYF. CDR3 sequence (DNA): TGTGCCAGCAGTCCCCCCCGGGTAGCGCAGTATTTT. V is TRBV12-3 or TRBV12-4 and J is TRBJ2-3; D not resolved. CDR3 length: 12 amino acids. V lost 5 bases, J lost 10 bases, and 13 bases lay in between.

The V and J genes are TRBV15 and TRBJ2-7; the D gene is possibly TRBD2 (6 bases). V lost 10 bases, J lost 0 bases, and 22 bases lay in between. The CDR3 is made up of 16 amino acids. Germline V gives CDR1 LNHNV, CDR2 YYDKDF (reference sequence). The CDR3 sequence: CASSHHLARSSYEQYF. CDR3 DNA: TGTGCCAGCAGTCATCATCTAGCGAGAAGCTCCTACGAGCAGTACTTC.

The gene calls are TRBV5-1 and TRBJ2-5, with D perhaps TRBD1 (6 bases). The germline V gene encodes CDR1 SGHRS and CDR2 YFSETQ. Trimming stripped 6 bases from V and 3 bases from J, with 18 bases between. The length of the CDR3 is 15 residues. The CDR3 DNA follows: TGCGCCAGCAACGAAAACACAGGGTTCGAAGAGACCCAGTACTTC. Amino acids: CASNENTGFEETQYF.

The sample holds many counts of this clonotype. V usage is TRBV12-3 or TRBV12-4 and J usage is TRBJ1-5; TRBD1 agrees at 10 bases. With V trimmed by 6 bases and J by 3 bases, 2 bases remained unmatched. CDR3 length: 14 amino acids. The CDR3 DNA is TGTGCCAGCAGGGGACAGGGGTACAATCAGCCCCAGCATTTT. Translating gives CASRGQGYNQPQHF.

In its sample, this clonotype was seen once. The chain is built from TRBV9 and TRBJ2-7, with a weak D call TRBD2 (5 bases). This CDR3 is built from 13 residues. The germline gives CDR1 SGDLS, CDR2 YYNGEE. V lost 3 bases, J lost 7 bases, and 14 bases lay in between. The CDR3 loop is CASSAESRGEQYF. Written as DNA, the CDR3 is TGTGCCAGCAGCGCCGAAAGCCGAGGGGAGCAGTACTTC.

This rearrangement joins TRBV29-1 to TRBJ2-7; unclear D gene. Trimming stripped 7 bases from V and 6 bases from J, with 16 bases between. The CDR3 totals 12 residues. Per germline, CDR1 SQVTM and CDR2 ANQGSEA. Here the CDR3 reads CSGGTAKGEQYF. DNA of the CDR3: TGCAGCGGAGGAACAGCGAAGGGCGAGCAGTACTTC.

This clonotype was seen many times. The chain carries TRBV7-9 and TRBJ2-1, with TRBD1 matching 10 bases. Germline-derived CDR1 and CDR2 are SEHNR and FQNEAQ (reference sequence). The length of the CDR3 is 16 residues. Trimming removed 2 bases from V and 0 bases from J; junction bases left unmatched: 1. The CDR3 coding sequence is TGTGCCAGCAGCTTATGGACAGGGGGCTCCTACAATGAGCAGTTCTTC. It yields the protein CASSLWTGGSYNEQFF.

The rearrangement joins TRBV20-1 to TRBJ2-7; D is possibly TRBD1 or TRBD2 (5 bases each). Trimming took 3 bases from V and 4 from J, leaving 16 bases between them. Germline CDR1 DFQATT, CDR2 SNEGSKA (reference sequence). CDR3 size: 14 residues. The chain's CDR3 is CSASTGTDFYEQYF. CDR3 bases: TGCAGTGCTAGTACCGGGACGGACTTTTACGAGCAGTACTTC.

The gene calls are TRBV20-1 and TRBJ1-1; D not resolved. V was pared by 3 bases and J by 3 bases, with 14 bases between. The CDR3 has 14 residues. The germline CDR1 and CDR2 sequences are DFQATT and SNEGSKA (reference sequence). CDR3 residues: CSASGSDGDTEAFF. The CDR3 DNA reads as TGCAGTGCTAGTGGTTCGGACGGAGACACTGAAGCTTTCTTT.

This clonotype was detected ten times or more. The chain combines TRBV6-4 with TRBJ2-1; 9 positions match TRBD1. Germline trimming cut 2 bases from V and 7 bases from J; bases unmatched to any gene: 6. The germline CDR1 and CDR2 sequences are MRHNA and SNTAGT. This CDR3 region has 15 residues. The CDR3 nucleotides read TGTGCCAGCAGTGACGGCGGACAGGGGCATAATGAGCAGTTCTTC. Translated, it gives CASSDGGQGHNEQFF.

The chain employs TRBV11-2 and TRBJ1-1; 7 bases map to TRBD1. Germline V CDR1 and CDR2: SGHAT, FQNNGV. The CDR3 runs 13 residues. The junction had 1 base not matched to a gene; V was cut back by 3 bases and J by 3 bases. The CDR3 DNA follows: TGTGCCAGCAGCTTCGACAGGGACACTGAAGCTTTCTTT. This translates into CASSFDRDTEAFF.

This clonotype was counted a few times. This may come from a read error, since a much larger clone is one base off. This chain links TRBV4-1 with TRBJ1-4; D is uncertain. There are 15 residues in the CDR3. CDR1 is MGHRA and CDR2 is YSYEKL in the germline V gene. Deletions cut 1 base from V and 8 bases from J, with 14 bases between. CDR3 amino acids: CASSQGAGSAEKLFF. Here the CDR3 DNA reads TGCGCCAGCAGCCAAGGGGCGGGGTCAGCGGAAAAACTGTTTTTT.

This clonotype occurred many times. V gene TRBV6-2 or TRBV6-3 combines with J gene TRBJ1-2; D not resolved. V was clipped by 6 bases and J by 6 bases, with 14 bases between them. This CDR3 contains 13 residues. Germline assignment: CDR1 MNHEY and CDR2 SVGEGT. The CDR3 reads CASSPSQVNGYTF. Written as DNA, the CDR3 is TGTGCCAGCAGCCCCTCCCAAGTCAATGGCTACACCTTC.

The chain is built from TRBV6-5 and TRBJ2-1, with 8 nucleotides matching TRBD2. CDR1 and CDR2 (germline): MNHEY, SVGAGI. The CDR3 length is 14 residues. V shed 5 bases, J shed 4 bases, and the junction held 4 bases outside the gene matches. CDR3 region: CASSAEREYNEQFF. As DNA, the CDR3 is TGTGCCAGCAGTGCTGAGCGGGAGTACAATGAGCAGTTCTTC.

V is TRBV5-6 and J is TRBJ1-4; D may be TRBD1 (5 bases). The germline V gene has CDR1 SGHDT and CDR2 YYEEEE. The ends were cut back, 8 bases at V and 6 bases at J, with 14 bases in the middle. CDR3 length equals 13 residues. In nucleotides, the CDR3 is TGTGCCAGTAGCCTGATAGGGGATGAAAAACTGTTTTTT. As protein: CASSLIGDEKLFF.

The chain employs TRBV7-2 and TRBJ1-2; D is perhaps TRBD1 (5 bases). Germline CDR1 reads SGHTA; CDR2 reads FQGNSA. V was shortened by 5 bases and J by 4 bases, with 14 bases between the two germline ends. This CDR3 has 14 residues. CDR3 protein: CASSVLGGGYGYTF. CDR3 sequence (DNA): TGTGCCAGCAGCGTCCTTGGGGGGGGCTATGGCTACACCTTC.

By sample fraction, this clonotype is medium-sized. The rearrangement links TRBV9 to TRBJ1-2; D call uncertain. The CDR3 has 13 amino acids. V shed 0 bases and J shed 1 base, with 4 bases lying between them. CDR1 SGDLS and CDR2 YYNGEE come from the germline V gene. CDR3 coding DNA: TGTGCCAGCAGCGTAGGGAATAACTATGGCTACACCTTC. Amino acids: CASSVGNNYGYTF.

This clonotype was counted many times. This sequence joins TRBV5-6 and TRBJ2-1, with TRBD2 matching 7 bases. Trimming took 1 base from V and 7 from J; bases not matched to a gene: 11. Germline CDR1 and CDR2: SGHDT and YYEEEE. The CDR3 has 16 residues. Here the CDR3 DNA reads TGTGCCAGCAGCTTGTTAGGGCTAGCGGTGGGAAATGAGCAGTTCTTC. It encodes CASSLLGLAVGNEQFF.

The sample holds many counts of this clonotype. V and J are TRBV11-2 and TRBJ1-2; TRBD1 is a possible D gene (5 bases). V lost 4 bases to trimming and J lost 4 bases, with 13 bases between them. Looked up from germline, CDR1 is SGHAT and CDR2 is FQNNGV. This CDR3 has 14 amino acids. The CDR3 spells CASSSWDGLYGYTF. CDR3 nucleotide sequence: TGTGCCAGCAGCTCCTGGGACGGACTCTATGGCTACACCTTC.

This rearrangement joins TRBV2 to TRBJ2-1; 9 bases line up with TRBD2. Trimming removed 2 bases from V and 4 bases from J; junction bases left unmatched: 6. CDR1 is SNHLY, CDR2 FYNNEI, per germline. The CDR3 runs to 16 residues. The CDR3 spells CASSEQTSGSYNEQFF. The CDR3 DNA reads TGTGCCAGCAGTGAACAGACTAGCGGTTCTTACAATGAGCAGTTCTTC.

The chain carries TRBV5-1 and TRBJ2-4; 8 bases agree with TRBD1. Germline V gene sequence: CDR1 SGHRS, CDR2 YFSETQ. This CDR3 is built from 15 residues. The V and J ends lost 4 bases and 3 bases, in that order; junction bases with no gene match: 6. This CDR3 reads CASSEGTGHKNIQYF. CDR3 sequence (DNA): TGCGCCAGCAGCGAGGGGACAGGCCACAAAAACATTCAGTACTTC.

This clonotype was counted ten times or more. V gene TRBV6-5 combines with J gene TRBJ2-3; D may be TRBD1 or TRBD2 (5 bases each). The CDR3 sequence is 16 residues long. The germline gives CDR1 MNHEY, CDR2 SVGAGI. Deletions cut 6 bases from V and 5 bases from J, with 21 bases between. DNA for the CDR3: TGTGCCAGCAGCCCGGGACGGCCTTCCCCTGGAGATACGCAGTATTTT. Translated, it gives CASSPGRPSPGDTQYF.